This TCR beta chain was sequenced in a study of beta chain features in type 1 diabetes. Turning to the study itself: Across every sample, roughly 100 million sorted cells were examined in total.

General study points: Significant though moderate, a shortening of TCRB CDR3s appeared in all four CD4+ subsets of Type 1 diabetes patients.

Turning to this clone: The antigen is undetermined.

The germline V gene has CDR1 GTSNPN and CDR2 SVGIG (reference sequence). Trimming removed 2 bases at V and 11 bases at J, with 9 bases between. The CDR3 runs to 11 residues. Every isolated RNA sample was fully reverse transcribed, so sequencing captured expressed TCRB transcripts. The assay was immunoSEQ multiplex PCR, and TCRdb's table has in-frame clones only and misses some. The repertoire consists of around 170,000 clones, with approximately 9.1% occurring once and the leading ten covering 0.7%. The sequenced material came from central memory CD4+ T cells from blood. V usage is TRBV30 and J usage is TRBJ1-4; a possible D gene is TRBD1 (5 bases). The receptor comes from a woman in her 30s with type 1 diabetes. CDR3 amino acids: CAWSSYRKLFF. The DNA for the CDR3 is TGTGCCTGGAGTTCATACAGGAAACTGTTTTTT. Supplemented by reference TRBV30 and TRBJ1-4, the full variable domain reads SQTIHQWPATLVQPVGSPLSLECTVEGTSNPNLYWYRQAAGRGLQLLFYSVGIGQISSEVPQNLSASRPQDRQFILSSKKLLLSDSGFYLCAWSSYRKLFFGSGTQLSVL.